A selection of T cell receptor beta chains follows, all from one sample in a study of Graves' ophthalmopathy and Graves' hyperthyroidism. From the multiplex PCR reads, TCRdb called clonotypes with MiXCR, one entry per CDR3 protein. The sample carries about 620,000 distinct CDR3 sequences, about a fifth recorded once. The sequencing input was peripheral blood. Receptors were obtained from a woman aged 18-29 years with stable Graves' hyperthyroidism. Some clones in this sample may be carry-over from other donors' samples. The CDR3 runs from the conserved cysteine through the conserved F or W. D genes are given only for firm matches. Size is stated for part of the rows, as once, few or many counts, or as a class when the clone is expanded.

len: 14
j_gene: TRBJ1-6
v_gene: TRBV6-1
d_gene: TRBD1
abundance: many
CDR3aa: CASSRDRGNSPLHF
CDR3nt: TGTGCCAGCAGTCGGGACAGGGGAAATTCACCCCTCCACTTT

len: 15
j_gene: TRBJ2-7
v_gene: TRBV29-1
d_gene: TRBD1
abundance: many
CDR3aa: CSVYLGTGGSYEQYF
CDR3nt: TGCAGCGTTTACCTCGGGACAGGTGGCTCCTACGAGCAGTACTTC

len: 16
j_gene: TRBJ2-2
v_gene: TRBV12-3/TRBV12-4
d_gene: NA
abundance: NA
CDR3aa: CASSLRLRMGPGELFF
CDR3nt: TGTGCCAGCAGTTTACGCCTGAGAATGGGACCCGGGGAGCTGTTTTTT

len: 14
j_gene: TRBJ1-1
v_gene: TRBV5-1
d_gene: NA
abundance: few
CDR3aa: CASGPGGAKTEAFF
CDR3nt: TGCGCCAGCGGCCCTGGGGGGGCAAAGACTGAAGCTTTCTTT

len: 15
j_gene: TRBJ2-5
v_gene: TRBV10-2
d_gene: TRBD1
abundance: many
CDR3aa: CASSAGTGVGETQYF
CDR3nt: TGCGCCAGCAGTGCCGGGACAGGGGTGGGTGAGACCCAGTACTTC

len: 18
j_gene: TRBJ1-1
v_gene: TRBV12-3/TRBV12-4
d_gene: NA
abundance: NA
CDR3aa: CASSLVGRTQVRNTEAFF
CDR3nt: TGTGCCAGCAGTTTAGTTGGACGGACGCAGGTGAGGAACACTGAAGCTTTCTTT

len: 14
j_gene: TRBJ2-7
v_gene: TRBV2
d_gene: NA
abundance: many
CDR3aa: CASRATRGVYEQYF
CDR3nt: TGTGCCAGCAGGGCTACTAGGGGCGTCTACGAGCAGTACTTC

len: 18
j_gene: TRBJ1-1
v_gene: TRBV5-1
d_gene: TRBD1
abundance: many
CDR3aa: CASSLALDRGQLDTEAFF
CDR3nt: TGCGCCAGCAGCTTGGCCTTGGACAGGGGGCAGCTGGACACTGAAGCTTTCTTT

len: 14
j_gene: TRBJ1-5
v_gene: TRBV12-3/TRBV12-4
d_gene: NA
abundance: many
CDR3aa: CASSLDTSNQPQHF
CDR3nt: TGTGCCAGCAGCCTGGACACGAGCAATCAGCCCCAGCATTTT

len: 14
j_gene: TRBJ2-4
v_gene: TRBV25-1
d_gene: NA
abundance: few
CDR3aa: CASSVRDEENIQYF
CDR3nt: TGTGCCAGCAGTGTACGCGACGAGGAAAACATTCAGTACTTC

len: 14
j_gene: TRBJ1-1
v_gene: TRBV15
d_gene: NA
abundance: many
CDR3aa: CATSSLTGATEAFF
CDR3nt: TGTGCCACCAGCAGCTTGACCGGGGCCACTGAAGCTTTCTTT

len: 14
j_gene: TRBJ2-7
v_gene: TRBV11-2
d_gene: NA
abundance: many
CDR3aa: CASTEGGDPYEQYF
CDR3nt: TGTGCCAGCACCGAAGGGGGAGACCCCTACGAGCAGTACTTC

len: 13
j_gene: TRBJ2-5
v_gene: TRBV6-1
d_gene: TRBD2
abundance: many
CDR3aa: CASSEGRGGPQYF
CDR3nt: TGTGCCAGCAGTGAAGGGCGGGGGGGACCCCAGTACTTC

len: 12
j_gene: TRBJ2-7
v_gene: TRBV7-9
d_gene: NA
abundance: few
CDR3aa: CASSETVYGCTF
CDR3nt: TGTGCCAGCAGCGAGACAGTCTATGGCTGCACCTTC